This T cell receptor (beta chain) was recovered during a study of T cells in tuberculosis. The CDR3 is 11 residues long. TCRdb keeps only in-frame clones here, not all; method: immunoSEQ multiplex PCR. Of about 34,000 clones listed, 90% to 95% were seen once; the top ten hold over 2%. Each donor contributed roughly 92,000 T cells on average, unsorted. The chain recombines TRBV21-1 with TRBJ2-7; the DNA was not used to check the table's D call, TRBD2. TRBV21-1 is assigned pseudogene status. The sequence derives from a donor aged 10-35 years with latent tuberculosis or without tuberculosis infection. The sequenced sample was PBMCs. As DNA, the CDR3 is TGTGCCAGCTGGAGCTCCTACGAGCAGTACTTC. Residues: CASWSSYEQYF.